The 31 T cell receptor beta chains below were found in one sample sequenced in a study of beta chain features in type 1 diabetes. Study-wide results and limits: Shorter TCRB CDR3s, moderately but significantly so, were found in Type 1 diabetes patients in all four CD4+ subsets.

The entirety of the isolated RNA underwent reverse transcription, so expressed TCRB transcripts were sequenced. Clones were sequenced by immunoSEQ multiplex PCR, and TCRdb holds only the in-frame ones, with some missing. The repertoire holds about 41,000 clones, with approximately 62% as singletons. These TCRs are of unknown antigen specificity. Specimen: Tregs from blood. Source of these receptors: a man under 40 with type 1 diabetes. Some clones in this sample may be carry-over from other donors' samples.

The chain recombines TRBV5-1 with TRBJ2-1; 11 nucleotides align to TRBD2. The length of the CDR3 is 15 residues. The J segment lost 9 bases and the V segment lost 0 bases, leaving 5 bases of the junction unmatched. The V gene's germline CDR1 is SGHRS and CDR2 YFSETQ. In DNA form, the CDR3 reads TGCGCCAGCAGCTTGGTCCTAGCGGGGGGAGGTGAGCAGTTCTTC. This sequence encodes CASSLVLAGGGEQFF.

This clone was seen more than once but under ten times. The chain joins TRBV5-1 to TRBJ2-7; weak D call: TRBD1 (6 bases). The V end lost 7 bases, the J end lost 7 bases, and 15 bases lay between the germline ends. The CDR3 sequence is 12 residues long. Germline-derived CDR1 and CDR2 are SGHRS and YFSETQ. The CDR3 sequence: CASRQAVSEQYF. The CDR3 DNA is TGCGCCAGCCGACAGGCCGTGAGTGAGCAGTACTTC.

CDR3 loop: CASGLGRRDRGGHDSSGELFF. The CDR3 region has the DNA TGTGCTAGTGGTTTGGGGCGCCGGGACAGGGGCGGCCACGATAGCTCCGGGGAGCTGTTTTTT. The genes are TRBV12-5 and TRBJ2-2; 10 nucleotides line up with TRBD1. The CDR3 loop spans 21 amino acids. Germline values: CDR1 LGHNT, CDR2 FRNRAP. V lost 1 base and J lost 6; bases outside the gene matches: 20. Filled out from reference TRBV12-5 and TRBJ2-2, the complete variable domain reads DARVTQTPRHKVTEMGQEVTMRCQPILGHNTVFWYRQTMMQGLELLAYFRNRAPLDDSGMPKDRFSAEMPDATLATLKIQPSEPRDSAVYFCASGLGRRDRGGHDSSGELFFGEGSRLTVL.

This chain joins TRBV6-6 and TRBJ2-3; no reliable D call. Germline V lookup: CDR1 MNHNY, CDR2 SVGAGI (reference sequence). V lost 6 bases to trimming and J lost 3 bases, with 19 bases between them. This CDR3 is built from 16 residues. The CDR3 sequence: CASSSPRYSRTDTQYF. The CDR3 nucleotides are TGTGCCAGCAGCTCCCCAAGATATTCCAGGACAGATACGCAGTATTTT.

This chain links TRBV7-2 with TRBJ1-2; tentative D call: TRBD1 (6 bases). The germline CDR1 and CDR2 sequences are SGHTA and FQGNSA. CDR3 length: 13 amino acids. Trimming took 0 bases from V and 8 from J, leaving 10 bases between them. The CDR3 coding sequence is TGTGCCAGCAGCTTAGCGGGACACAGAGGCTACACCTTC. This encodes CASSLAGHRGYTF.

The chain carries TRBV7-2 and TRBJ1-4, with TRBD1 matching 9 bases. The V gene's germline CDR1 is SGHTA and CDR2 FQGNSA. CDR3 length: 14 residues. The junction had 4 bases not matched to a gene; V was cut back by 3 bases and J by 8 bases. As DNA, the CDR3 is TGTGCCAGCAGCTTGGACAGGGGTAGGGAAAAACTGTTTTTT. This codes for CASSLDRGREKLFF.

This clone was picked up one time. The junction departs from the called germline gene at one end, perhaps through a read error. This chain links TRBV7-2 with TRBJ2-2, with D maybe TRBD2 (5 bases). Germline V lookup: CDR1 SGHTA, CDR2 FQGNSA. There are 14 residues in the CDR3. CDR3 protein: CASSFRGITGEPFF. Written as DNA, the CDR3 is TGTGCCAGCAGCTTCCGAGGTATCACCGGGGAGCCGTTTTTT.

The chain links TRBV5-1 to TRBJ1-3, with D hard to call. CDR3 size: 12 residues. Germline-derived CDR1 and CDR2 are SGHRS and YFSETQ. V was pared by 4 bases and J by 3 bases, with 5 bases between. CDR3 coding DNA: TGCGCCAGCAGCGGCGGTGGAAACACCATATATTTT. It translates to CASSGGGNTIYF.

The chain carries TRBV29-1 and TRBJ2-7, with 10 bases aligning to TRBD1. There are 14 residues in the CDR3. V lost 6 bases and J lost 6; bases outside the gene matches: 11. Germline loops: CDR1 SQVTM, CDR2 ANQGSEA. CDR3: CSVGGTGANREQYF. CDR3 in DNA: TGCAGCGTAGGGGGGACAGGGGCCAACCGCGAGCAGTACTTC.

In its sample, this clone was seen once. This sample also contains other DNA sequences that code for the same CDR3. The J gene is TRBJ1-4, the V gene TRBV10-3, with 9 bases aligning to TRBD1. Per the germline V gene, CDR1 is ENHRY and CDR2 is SYGVKD. V lost 9 bases to trimming and J lost 5 bases; unmatched junction nucleotides: 4. This CDR3 is built from 13 residues. In nucleotides, the CDR3 is TGTGCCATATCGGGGACAGGGAATGAAAAACTGTTTTTT. Translation gives CAISGTGNEKLFF.

This chain joins TRBV19 and TRBJ2-7; maybe TRBD1 (6 bases). The CDR3 totals 17 residues. The ends were cut back, 4 bases at V and 0 bases at J, with 19 bases in the middle. Germline values: CDR1 LNHDA, CDR2 SQIVND (reference sequence). CDR3 in DNA: TGTGCCAGTAGTACCATAACGACAGGTCGAAGCTCCTACGAGCAGTACTTC. Translation gives CASSTITTGRSSYEQYF.

This chain uses TRBV29-1 with TRBJ1-3; no clear D gene. Germline V gene data show CDR1 as SQVTM and CDR2 as ANQGSEA. The CDR3 contains 13 residues. The V end lost 7 bases, the J end lost 9 bases, and 19 bases lay between the germline ends. CDR3 in amino acids: CSANLARGSTIYF. The DNA for the CDR3 is TGCAGCGCTAACTTGGCTCGAGGGAGCACCATATATTTT.

This chain joins TRBV5-1 and TRBJ2-7; 7 positions match TRBD2. This CDR3 contains 13 residues. V shed 4 bases and J 5 bases; nucleotides not matched to a gene: 6. The germline gives CDR1 SGHRS, CDR2 YFSETQ. This CDR3 reads CASSAGGSDEQYF. CDR3 sequence (DNA): TGCGCCAGCAGCGCCGGGGGGTCCGACGAGCAGTACTTC.

The genes are TRBV20-1 and TRBJ1-1; D gene uncertain. Germline loops: CDR1 DFQATT, CDR2 SNEGSKA (reference sequence). CDR3 length: 11 residues. V lost 5 bases, J lost 7 bases, and 11 bases lay in between. The CDR3 loop reads CSALGSFEAFF. Written as DNA, the CDR3 is TGCAGTGCTCTAGGGAGCTTTGAAGCTTTCTTT.

The chain has TRBV2 and TRBJ1-2; TRBD1 matches 8 bases. The J segment lost 3 bases and the V segment lost 6 bases, leaving 9 bases of the junction unmatched. Per germline, CDR1 SNHLY and CDR2 FYNNEI. There are 15 residues in the CDR3. The DNA of the CDR3 is TGTGCCAGCAGCGCCGGACAGGGAGGGGACTATGGCTACACCTTC. It codes for CASSAGQGGDYGYTF. Complete variable domain (other parts from reference TRBV2 and TRBJ1-2): EPEVTQTPSHQVTQMGQEVILRCVPISNHLYFYWYRQILGQKVEFLVSFYNNEISEKSEIFDDQFSVERPDGSNFTLKIRSTKLEDSAMYFCASSAGQGGDYGYTFGSGTRLTVV.

This chain joins TRBV7-9 and TRBJ2-7; 10 bases line up with TRBD1. After removal of 0 bases from V and 3 bases from J, the junction contained 5 bases not matched to a gene. Looked up from germline, CDR1 is SEHNR and CDR2 is FQNEAQ (reference sequence). The CDR3 spans 16 residues. The CDR3 DNA follows: TGTGCCAGCAGCTTAGCCCGGACAGGGGGTAGCTACGAGCAGTACTTC. It yields the protein CASSLARTGGSYEQYF.

The gene calls are TRBV2 and TRBJ2-1, with 10 bases identical to TRBD2. The CDR3 is 14 amino acids. CDR1 SNHLY and CDR2 FYNNEI come from the germline V gene. With 4 bases clipped from V and 6 bases from J, the junction kept 3 bases outside the gene matches. CDR3 bases: TGTGCCAGCAGTGTTCAGCGGGGGGGCAATGAGCAGTTCTTC. This codes for CASSVQRGGNEQFF.

The V call is TRBV18, the J call TRBJ1-1, with D perhaps TRBD1 (5 bases). The CDR3 contains 16 residues. Trimming pared 6 bases from V and 0 bases from J, leaving 17 bases between. Germline values: CDR1 KGHSH, CDR2 LQKENI. The CDR3 coding sequence is TGTGCCAGCTCTACTTCCATCGCACAGGTGAACACTGAAGCTTTCTTT. It codes for CASSTSIAQVNTEAFF.

The gene calls are TRBV7-9 and TRBJ2-2, with D perhaps matching TRBD1 (6 bases). Germline V gene data show CDR1 as SEHNR and CDR2 as FQNEAQ (reference sequence). CDR3 length: 16 amino acids. Between the trimmed V and J ends, which lost 5 bases and 0 bases, there was a span of 13 bases. The CDR3 region has the DNA TGTGCCAGCAGCCCGGGACGGACAGCGAACACCGGGGAGCTGTTTTTT. It specifies CASSPGRTANTGELFF.

This chain joins TRBV6-5 and TRBJ2-2; D is uncertain. Per the germline V gene, CDR1 is MNHEY and CDR2 is SVGAGI. CDR3 length equals 12 residues. The V end lost 4 bases, the J end lost 5 bases, and 5 bases lay between the germline ends. CDR3 in DNA: TGTGCCAGCAGTTCGCGGACCGGGGAGCTGTTTTTT. It codes for CASSSRTGELFF.

In this sample, this clone turned up a few times. The V call is TRBV30, the J call TRBJ1-5; TRBD1 is a possible D gene (5 bases). Germline CDR1 is GTSNPN and CDR2 is SVGIG (reference sequence). This CDR3 comprises 13 residues. V lost 1 base and J 5 bases, leaving 9 bases between the germline ends. CDR3 protein: CAWSAGLYQPQHF. DNA of the CDR3: TGTGCCTGGAGTGCAGGGCTCTATCAGCCCCAGCATTTT.

The chain employs TRBV6-4 and TRBJ1-2; 9 bases map to TRBD1. CDR3 length equals 18 residues. Germline CDR1 and CDR2: MRHNA and SNTAGT. The V segment lost 6 bases and the J segment 4 bases; nucleotides outside the gene matches: 18. The DNA for the CDR3 is TGTGCCAGCAGGAGAGGGGACAGGGAACCCTTGGCCCCCTATGGCTACACCTTC. Amino acid sequence: CASRRGDREPLAPYGYTF.

This clone occurred a few times. This rearrangement joins TRBV5-1 to TRBJ2-1; TRBD2 matches at 10 bases. This CDR3 is 15 amino acids long. V lost 0 bases, J lost 7 bases, and 4 bases stayed unmatched. The germline gives CDR1 SGHRS, CDR2 YFSETQ. The CDR3 DNA sequence: TGCGCCAGCAGCTTGGGTGTAGCGGGGGGTAATGAGCAGTTCTTC. It is translated as CASSLGVAGGNEQFF.

The rearrangement uses TRBV5-4 and TRBJ1-1; a possible D gene is TRBD1 (6 bases). V dropped 0 bases and J dropped 1 base, with 13 bases sitting between them. The CDR3 has 16 residues. Germline CDR1 is SGHNT and CDR2 is YYREEE (reference sequence). CDR3 in amino acids: CASSLEATGWNTEAFF. In DNA, the CDR3 is TGTGCCAGCAGCTTGGAGGCAACAGGGTGGAACACTGAAGCTTTCTTT. The full variable domain, completed using reference TRBV5-4 and TRBJ1-1, is ETGVTQSPTHLIKTRGQQVTLRCSSQSGHNTVSWYQQALGQGPQFIFQYYREEENGRGNFPPRFSGLQFPNYSSELNVNALELDDSALYLCASSLEATGWNTEAFFGQGTRLTVV.

This chain connects TRBV7-9 to TRBJ2-5; 9 bases map to TRBD2. With 11 bases clipped from V and 2 bases from J, the junction kept 9 bases outside the gene matches. Germline-derived CDR1 and CDR2 are SEHNR and FQNEAQ (reference sequence). The CDR3 loop spans 14 amino acids. The CDR3 here is CASRSSGGQETQYF. CDR3 DNA: TGTGCCTCAAGGTCCAGCGGGGGGCAAGAGACCCAGTACTTC.

V usage is TRBV7-9 and J usage is TRBJ1-5; D is perhaps TRBD1 (5 bases). The V gene's germline CDR1 is SEHNR and CDR2 FQNEAQ (reference sequence). The CDR3 is 13 residues long. V lost 8 bases, J lost 9 bases, and 17 bases lay in between. CDR3 nucleotides: TGTGCCAGCGCACGCGGGGCACCGGGGCCCCAGCATTTT. This codes for CASARGAPGPQHF.

V and J are TRBV11-2 and TRBJ2-5; TRBD2 matches 9 bases. J was trimmed by 0 bases and V by 0 bases; bases with no gene match: 2. The CDR3 is 16 amino acids. The germline V gene encodes CDR1 SGHAT and CDR2 FQNNGV. CDR3 amino acids: CASSLDSGGYQETQYF. As DNA, the CDR3 is TGTGCCAGCAGCTTAGATAGCGGGGGCTACCAAGAGACCCAGTACTTC.

V is TRBV27 and J is TRBJ1-2, with D possibly TRBD1 on 6 matching bases. V lost 5 bases to trimming and J lost 4 bases, with 23 bases between them. Per germline, CDR1 MNHEY and CDR2 SMNVEV (reference sequence). The CDR3 length is 17 residues. The DNA for the CDR3 is TGTGCCAGCAGTCCCCTTGCCAAACTGACAGGTCCCTATGGCTACACCTTC. Translated: CASSPLAKLTGPYGYTF.

The chain combines TRBV14 with TRBJ1-1; TRBD1 might be the D (5 bases). CDR3 length equals 12 residues. The ends were cut back, 3 bases at V and 5 bases at J, with 7 bases in the middle. Germline lookup yields CDR1 SGHDN and CDR2 FVKESK. CDR3 bases: TGTGCCAGCAGCCATGGGGGGACTGAAGCTTTCTTT. Protein product: CASSHGGTEAFF.

The chain joins TRBV7-2 to TRBJ1-1, with unresolved D. V shed 2 bases and J shed 1 base, with 11 bases lying between them. Germline CDR1 is SGHTA and CDR2 is FQGNSA. There are 15 residues in the CDR3. In nucleotides, the CDR3 is TGTGCCAGCAGCTTAACCCCGGAGCCGAACACTGAAGCTTTCTTT. As protein: CASSLTPEPNTEAFF.

The rearrangement uses TRBV7-8 and TRBJ2-1; D is unclear. Trimming shortened V by 3 bases and J by 0 bases, and 9 bases separated the two germline ends. The CDR3 length is 15 residues. CDR1 is SGHVS, CDR2 FQNEAQ, per germline. In DNA form, the CDR3 reads TGTGCCAGCAGCTTTTCTACGCCCTCCTACAATGAGCAGTTCTTC. It yields the protein CASSFSTPSYNEQFF.